The 12 T cell receptor beta chains below all came from one sample that was sequenced in a study of glioma-infiltrating T cells. Amplification of TCR alpha and beta CDR3 regions from RNA used iRepertoire nested multiplex PCR. One entry per CDR3 protein results from TCRdb running MiXCR on the multiplex PCR reads. The sample lists more than 90,000 distinct CDR3 sequences, 35% to 45% seen once, with around two fifths in the top ten. The sequencing input was glioma tissue, nonneoplastic brain tissue, or PBMCs (not recorded which). These receptors all come from a human donor with low-grade glioma or glioblastoma, undergoing nonglioma brain surgery, or in good health (not recorded which).

This clonotype was seen at least ten times. This CDR3 reads CASSQGGGMSGYTF. The DNA of the CDR3 is TGTGCCAGCAGCCAAGGTGGGGGAATGAGTGGCTACACCTTC. V and J are TRBV4-2 and TRBJ1-2; a possible D gene is TRBD1 (5 bases). The CDR3 sequence is 14 residues long. CDR1 is LGHNA, CDR2 YNFKEQ, per germline. Trimming took off 1 base at V and 7 bases at J, with 13 bases between the two ends.

This clonotype was recorded many times. The chain uses TRBV7-9 and TRBJ2-3, with D possibly being TRBD2 (5 bases). The CDR3 has 15 amino acids. Trimming took off 6 bases at V and 5 bases at J, with 18 bases between the two ends. Germline CDR1 SEHNR, CDR2 FQNEAQ (reference sequence). This CDR3 is CASRQSGGGLDTQYF. The CDR3 DNA reads as TGTGCCAGCAGGCAGAGCGGTGGAGGATTAGATACGCAGTATTTT.

With regard to this clonotype: It may be a read error: a sequence one base away is much more abundant. V is TRBV2 and J is TRBJ1-4; TRBD1 might be the D (5 bases). In germline, CDR1 is SNHLY, CDR2 FYNNEI. This CDR3 has 15 residues. The chain's CDR3 is CASRRDRSTNEKVFF. The CDR3 nucleotides read TGTGCCAGCAGGAGGGACCGATCAACTAATGAAAAAGTGTTTTTT. Together with reference TRBV2 and TRBJ1-4, the CDR3 gives the full variable domain: EPEVTQTPSHQVTQMGQEVILRCVPISNHLYFYWYRQILGQKVEFLVSFYNNEISEKSEIFDDQFSVERPDGSNFTLKIRSTKLEDSAMYFCASRRDRSTNEKVFFGSGTQLSVL.

The genes are TRBV3-1 and TRBJ2-1; TRBD1 might be the D (5 bases). Germline CDR1 is LGHDT and CDR2 is YNNKEL (reference sequence). The length of the CDR3 is 14 residues. V lost 2 bases, J lost 5 bases, and 10 bases lay in between. The CDR3 DNA sequence: TGTGCCAGCAGCCAAAGGGGATGCAACAATGAGCAGTTCTTC. Translated, it gives CASSQRGCNNEQFF.

This clonotype was counted between two and nine times. The chain joins TRBV5-1 to TRBJ1-4; D is perhaps TRBD1 (5 bases). The germline V gene has CDR1 SGHRS and CDR2 YFSETQ. V lost 3 bases and J 0 bases, leaving 9 bases between the germline ends. CDR3 size: 15 residues. The CDR3 sequence is CASSWGLTTNEKLFF. DNA of the CDR3: TGCGCCAGCAGCTGGGGGTTGACAACTAATGAAAAACTGTTTTTT.

The sample holds a few counts of this clonotype. The chain couples TRBV30 to TRBJ2-7; 10 nucleotides line up with TRBD2. The V and J ends lost 4 bases and 2 bases, in that order; junction bases with no gene match: 11. CDR1 and CDR2 from the germline V gene are GTSNPN and SVGIG (reference sequence). The CDR3 extends over 16 amino acids. In DNA form, the CDR3 reads TGTGCCTGGACTCGACGAGGACTAGCGGACCCCTACGAGCAGTACTTC. Translated, it gives CAWTRRGLADPYEQYF.

This rearrangement joins TRBV7-2 to TRBJ1-6, with D perhaps matching TRBD1 (5 bases). There are 14 residues in the CDR3. Trimming shortened V by 4 bases and J by 9 bases, and 13 bases separated the two germline ends. Germline V gene data show CDR1 as SGHTA and CDR2 as FQGNSA. The CDR3, as DNA: TGTGCCAGCAGCTCCCGGGACGGCGTTTCACCCCTCCACTTT. It specifies CASSSRDGVSPLHF.

In its sample, this clonotype was seen many times. This chain links TRBV18 with TRBJ2-1; tentatively, D is TRBD1 (5 bases). The V end was cut by 3 bases, the J end by 5 bases, with 5 bases between. Germline V gene lookup returns CDR1 KGHSH and CDR2 LQKENI. The CDR3 sequence is 12 residues long. CDR3 coding DNA: TGTGCCAGCTCACCGACAGACAATGAGCAGTTCTTC. This sequence encodes CASSPTDNEQFF. The full variable domain, rest sourced from reference TRBV18 and TRBJ2-1, is NAGVMQNPRHLVRRRGQEARLRCSPMKGHSHVYWYRQLPEEGLKFMVYLQKENIIDESGMPKERFSAEFPKEGPSILRIQQVVRGDSAAYFCASSPTDNEQFFGPGTRLTVL.

This clonotype was picked up many times. The chain has TRBV20-1 and TRBJ1-4, with D possibly being TRBD1 (6 bases). The germline gives CDR1 DFQATT, CDR2 SNEGSKA (reference sequence). The germline V and J ends were trimmed by 2 bases and 8 bases, with 18 bases remaining between them. The CDR3 runs 15 residues. CDR3 DNA sequence: TGCAGTGCTAGAAAGGGTGCACAGGGACCAGAAAAACTGTTTTTT. Translating gives CSARKGAQGPEKLFF.

In this sample, this clonotype turned up many times. The chain joins TRBV24-1 to TRBJ2-2, with 7 bases that match TRBD1. Germline CDR1 reads KGHDR; CDR2 reads SFDVKD. J gave up 6 bases and V 5 bases, and 8 bases lay outside the gene matches. There are 15 residues in the CDR3. For the CDR3, the DNA is TGTGCCACCAGTGTCGCCGGGACAGCCTCCGGGGAGCTGTTTTTT. It yields the protein CATSVAGTASGELFF.

This clonotype was counted only a few times. This may be a read error: a much more frequent sequence differs by one nucleotide. This sequence joins TRBV4-1 and TRBJ2-5, with 8 bases fitting TRBD1. Germline V gene lookup returns CDR1 MGHRA and CDR2 YSYEKL. The CDR3 consists of 15 residues. CDR3 loop: CASSGLTGGEEAQYF. The CDR3 coding sequence is TGCGCCAGCAGCGGATTAACAGGGGGTGAAGAGGCCCAGTACTTC.

This clonotype has a count of ten or more. The chain is built from TRBV11-2 and TRBJ2-5; perhaps TRBD1 as D (6 bases). The CDR3 contains 13 residues. In germline, CDR1 is SGHAT, CDR2 FQNNGV. Trimming cost V 0 bases and J 14 bases, with 16 bases left between them. The CDR3 spells CASSLETDREAYF. In nucleotides, the CDR3 is TGTGCCAGCAGCTTAGAAACGGACAGAGAAGCCTACTTC.